Described below is a single T cell receptor (beta chain) sequence and its context. RNA extraction gave at least 5.5 micrograms of total RNA per sample. This record belongs to a study of blood T cells in healthy people across ages. In the study overall: With template switching, about one barcoded beta molecule was captured per two T cells.

The CDR3 covers 13 residues. From germline, CDR1 is SGHRS and CDR2 YFSETQ. Trimming removed 5 bases from V and 3 bases from J, with 9 bases in between. Alongside a J-beta primer mix, a sample-barcoded 5' primer served in a second PCR lasting roughly 6 to 11 cycles. MiXCR, applied by TCRdb to the 5' RACE reads, yields one record per CDR3 protein. This sample yields more than 650,000 distinct CDR3 sequences, of which about a fifth are seen a single time; around a fifth belongs to the top ten. Input material: blood. This TCR was sampled from a man aged 65 to 85 in good health. J is TRBJ1-3 and V is TRBV5-1; tentative D call: TRBD1 (5 bases). The CDR3 DNA reads as TGCGCCAGCAGTAGGGGTTATGGAAACACCATATATTTT. Its translation: CASSRGYGNTIYF.